The rows below give T cell receptor beta chains drawn from one sample of a study of cytomegalovirus exposure and HLA in healthy donors. The assay was immunoSEQ multiplex PCR, and TCRdb's table has in-frame clones only and misses some. The profile shows around 140,000 clones, around 78% of them singletons. Sample: PBMCs. These receptors were obtained from a woman aged 18-29 years in good health and CMV-seropositive. The CDR3 runs from the conserved cysteine through the conserved F or W. Each record gives: J gene, clone size, D gene, V gene, CDR3 protein. The D gene is left open where the match is weak. For some rows the clone size is stated as once, few or many, or as a class when expanded; others skip it.

TRBJ2-7 - TRBD2 TRBV29-1 CSVREATAPYEQYF
TRBJ1-2 - - TRBV19 CASSTFYGYTF
TRBJ2-1 - TRBD2 TRBV5-1 CASSLPRLAGAAYNEQFF
TRBJ2-5 - - TRBV13 CASSLRGSETQYF
TRBJ2-7 few - TRBV7-9 CASSSGLNSYEQYF
TRBJ1-2 - TRBD1 TRBV5-4 CASSPDRVMADGYTF
TRBJ2-1 - TRBD2 TRBV9 CASSVARAGGPNNEQFF
TRBJ1-5 - TRBD1 TRBV19 CASRPGTGNLQPQHF
TRBJ2-1 - TRBD2 TRBV5-1 CASSLGGGVAGSYNEQFF
TRBJ1-1 - - TRBV7-9 CASSLVGVRTEAFF